These 5 T cell receptor beta chains originate from one sample sequenced in a study. Each CDR3 protein gets one entry after TCRdb re-called the 5' RACE reads with MiXCR. The sample yields some 30,000 distinct CDR3 sequences, roughly 30% seen once. The sorted Tregs were CD4+CD25+CD127-/low cells. The material sequenced was tumor-infiltrating Tregs sorted from the breast tumor. These TCRs come from a female donor with breast cancer.

The genes are TRBV20-1 and TRBJ2-4; TRBD2 matches 9 bases. Germline CDR1 reads DFQATT; CDR2 reads SNEGSKA (reference sequence). The V and J ends lost 3 bases and 7 bases, in that order; junction bases with no gene match: 7. CDR3 length: 14 amino acids. CDR3 loop: CSARSPSGMNIQYF. DNA for the CDR3: TGCAGTGCTAGGTCCCCTAGCGGGATGAACATTCAGTACTTC.

Points on this clonotype: This may stem from a read error, because a much larger clone lies one nucleotide away. V and J are TRBV7-3 and TRBJ2-2, with TRBD1 identical over 10 bases. There are 16 residues in the CDR3. Germline assignment: CDR1 SGHTA and CDR2 FQGTGA. CDR3 protein: CASSLGGQGNTGELSF. CDR3 sequence (DNA): TGTGCCAGCAGCTTGGGGGGACAGGGGAACACCGGGGAGCTGTCTTTT.

This clonotype was observed at least ten times. The genes are TRBV2 and TRBJ2-5; TRBD1 matches 10 bases. Germline V CDR1 and CDR2: SNHLY, FYNNEI. V lost 2 bases, J lost 0 bases, and 6 bases stayed unmatched. The CDR3 has 17 amino acids. DNA of the CDR3: TGTGCCAGCAGTGAACCCTTGGACAGGGGGGACCAAGAGACCCAGTACTTC. Its protein product is CASSEPLDRGDQETQYF.

This clonotype was detected a few times. V and J are TRBV13 and TRBJ1-2; TRBD1 is a possible D gene (5 bases). CDR3 length: 16 amino acids. The germline V gene encodes CDR1 PRHDT and CDR2 FYEKMQ (reference sequence). The V and J ends lost 5 bases and 6 bases respectively, with 22 bases between them. CDR3: CASSKWDLRGLDGYTF. The CDR3 region has the DNA TGTGCCAGCAGCAAGTGGGACCTTCGGGGGTTGGATGGCTACACCTTC. The entire variable domain, with the rest obtained from reference TRBV13 and TRBJ1-2, is as follows: AAGVIQSPRHLIKEKRETATLKCYPIPRHDTVYWYQQGPGQDPQFLISFYEKMQSDKGSIPDRFSAQQFSDYHSELNMSSLELGDSALYFCASSKWDLRGLDGYTFGSGTRLTVV.

The rearrangement links TRBV5-3 to TRBJ2-7, with no clear D. TRBV5-3 is recorded as an ORF, its role being uncertain. V gave up 0 bases and J gave up 2 bases, with 3 bases separating them. This CDR3 spans 12 amino acids. The CDR3 protein is CARSLGPYEQYF. The CDR3 nucleotides read TGTGCCAGAAGCTTGGGACCCTACGAGCAGTACTTC.